The next 17 T cell receptor beta chains were all read from a single sample in a study of T cell clusters in autoimmune cytopenias. TRB rearrangements were amplified by touch-down multiplex PCR with mixed TRB-A/B primers. TCRdb reprocessed the multiplex PCR reads and keeps a single row for each CDR3 protein, giving no DNA. The table lists under 8,500 distinct CDR3 sequences. TRB amplification used 250 ng of peripheral blood genomic DNA. The sample was also linked to a second study, of T cell repertoires in aging, cancer and after chemotherapy.

Sequences were obtained from peripheral blood. These receptor sequences come from a human donor in good health.

The V call is TRBV6-1, the J call TRBJ2-2; TCRdb calls TRBD1, which cannot be checked without DNA. The CDR3 is made up of 16 amino acids. The germline V gene has CDR1 MNHNS and CDR2 SASEGT. CDR3 residues: CASSHLGGTNTGELFF.

V and J are TRBV27 and TRBJ2-7; TCRdb's D call, TRBD1, is unchecked because there is no DNA. The CDR3 contains 14 residues. Germline CDR1 and CDR2: MNHEY and SMNVEV (reference sequence). The CDR3 loop is CASSPTTAPYEQYF.

The J gene is TRBJ2-2, the V gene TRBV5-6; TCRdb calls TRBD1, which cannot be checked without DNA. Germline lookup yields CDR1 SGHDT and CDR2 YYEEEE. The CDR3 totals 16 residues. This chain's CDR3 is CASSLDLDRVTGELFF.

The CDR3 sequence: CASSFQGAKGGYTF. The chain uses TRBV6-6 and TRBJ1-2; TCRdb reports TRBD1, a call that lacks DNA to check it against. The CDR3 has 14 residues. The germline gives CDR1 MNHNY, CDR2 SVGAGI (reference sequence).

CDR3 protein: CASSFLGGTEAFF. V usage is TRBV27 and J usage is TRBJ1-1; TCRdb reports TRBD1, a call that lacks DNA to check it against. Germline loops: CDR1 MNHEY, CDR2 SMNVEV (reference sequence). The CDR3 consists of 13 residues.

The chain uses TRBV12-3 or TRBV12-4 and TRBJ1-6; TCRdb gives TRBD1 as the D gene, but with no DNA this cannot be confirmed. This CDR3 spans 14 amino acids. The CDR3 spells CASSLTGGLSPLHF.

This chain links TRBV19 with TRBJ2-7; TCRdb names TRBD1, which stays unverified in the absence of DNA. CDR3 length equals 13 residues. Germline values: CDR1 LNHDA, CDR2 SQIVND (reference sequence). CDR3 amino acids: CASTTGGLTEQYF.

The gene calls are TRBV27 and TRBJ2-1; TCRdb's D call, TRBD1, is unchecked because there is no DNA. CDR3 size: 14 residues. Per the germline V gene, CDR1 is MNHEY and CDR2 is SMNVEV (reference sequence). This CDR3 is CASSPPAAANEQFF.

The chain employs TRBV19 and TRBJ2-3; the TCRdb call, TRBD1, lacks DNA for checking. The CDR3 totals 16 residues. Germline CDR1 is LNHDA and CDR2 is SQIVND (reference sequence). The CDR3 sequence is CASRVGGGLRTDTQYF.

The chain uses TRBV5-1 and TRBJ2-4. CDR1 and CDR2 (germline): SGHRS, YFSETQ. The CDR3 contains 14 residues. This CDR3 reads CASSPGIAKNIQYF.

The CDR3: CASLDRGITNEKLFF. The V and J genes are TRBV19 and TRBJ1-4; TCRdb proposes TRBD1, but this gene call is untestable without DNA. From germline, CDR1 is LNHDA and CDR2 SQIVND (reference sequence). This CDR3 spans 15 amino acids.

This clonotype is identified as medium-sized (0.01 to 0.1%) from frequency. This chain connects TRBV19 to TRBJ2-1; no DNA is available, so the TRBD1 call from TCRdb remains unchecked. The CDR3 consists of 15 residues. Germline assignment: CDR1 LNHDA and CDR2 SQIVND (reference sequence). The CDR3 region is CASRVEGAAYNEQFF. The whole variable domain, filled in from reference TRBV19 and TRBJ2-1, reads DGGITQSPKYLFRKEGQNVTLSCEQNLNHDAMYWYRQDPGQGLRLIYYSQIVNDFQKGDIAEGYSVSREKKESFPLTVTSAQKNPTAFYLCASRVEGAAYNEQFFGPGTRLTVL.

The gene calls are TRBV27 and TRBJ1-5; the TCRdb D gene call, TRBD1, has no DNA to confirm it. CDR1 and CDR2 from the germline V gene are MNHEY and SMNVEV (reference sequence). The CDR3 contains 13 residues. The CDR3: CASSQGFNQPQHF.

V usage is TRBV5-5 and J usage is TRBJ1-6; TCRdb's D gene call, TRBD1, goes unchecked for lack of DNA. Germline V CDR1 and CDR2: SGHKS, YYEKEE (reference sequence). The CDR3 covers 14 residues. CDR3 sequence: CASSYRTGDSPLHF.

This rearrangement joins TRBV27 to TRBJ2-1. CDR3 length: 15 amino acids. Germline V lookup: CDR1 MNHEY, CDR2 SMNVEV (reference sequence). This CDR3 is CASRGQLSSYNEQFF.

CDR3: CASSFPSGRGTDTQYF. The chain links TRBV12-3 or TRBV12-4 to TRBJ2-3; TCRdb designates TRBD2, a call that cannot be tested without DNA. The CDR3 loop spans 16 amino acids.

The rearrangement links TRBV10-3 to TRBJ2-3; the TCRdb D gene call, TRBD1, has no DNA to confirm it. The CDR3 has 15 residues. Germline CDR1 and CDR2: ENHRY and SYGVKD. CDR3 amino acids: CAISEGLPGADTQYF.